This TCR beta chain was sequenced in a study of shared clonotypes between healthy human individuals. Study results and limitations: Generation of non-shared clonotypes was less probable than generation of clonotypes shared by all four donors.

Clones were sequenced by immunoSEQ multiplex PCR, and TCRdb holds only the in-frame ones, with some missing. The table has 110,000 or so clones, more than 65% seen once. The CDR3 is 16 amino acids. Germline CDR1 and CDR2: MNHEY and SMNVEV (reference sequence). Trimming cost V 5 bases and J 5 bases; bases outside gene matches: 6. HIV-negative, healthy adults without recent acute infections or vaccinations were the donors. Of note for this clone: The antigen is not known.

V gene TRBV27 combines with J gene TRBJ2-1; the match to TRBD2 covers 13 bases. The TCR originated in a woman aged 25 to 39 in good health. Sequencing input: memory CD8+ T cells sorted from blood. Subset defined: CD45RO+ cells pooled with CCR7-negative TemRA cells. Written as DNA, the CDR3 is TGTGCCAGCAGTGATTATGGACTAGCGGGGGACAATGAGCAGTTCTTC. Its protein product is CASSDYGLAGDNEQFF.